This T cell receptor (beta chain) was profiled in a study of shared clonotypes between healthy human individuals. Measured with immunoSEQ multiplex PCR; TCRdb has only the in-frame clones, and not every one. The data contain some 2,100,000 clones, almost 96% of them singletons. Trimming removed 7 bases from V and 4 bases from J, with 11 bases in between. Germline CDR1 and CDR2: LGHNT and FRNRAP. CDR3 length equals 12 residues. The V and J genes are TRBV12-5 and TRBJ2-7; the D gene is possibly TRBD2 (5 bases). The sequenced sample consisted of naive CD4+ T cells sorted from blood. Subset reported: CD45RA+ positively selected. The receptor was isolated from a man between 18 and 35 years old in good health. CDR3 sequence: CASVSGVYEQYF. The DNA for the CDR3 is TGTGCTAGTGTCTCCGGGGTATACGAGCAGTACTTC.